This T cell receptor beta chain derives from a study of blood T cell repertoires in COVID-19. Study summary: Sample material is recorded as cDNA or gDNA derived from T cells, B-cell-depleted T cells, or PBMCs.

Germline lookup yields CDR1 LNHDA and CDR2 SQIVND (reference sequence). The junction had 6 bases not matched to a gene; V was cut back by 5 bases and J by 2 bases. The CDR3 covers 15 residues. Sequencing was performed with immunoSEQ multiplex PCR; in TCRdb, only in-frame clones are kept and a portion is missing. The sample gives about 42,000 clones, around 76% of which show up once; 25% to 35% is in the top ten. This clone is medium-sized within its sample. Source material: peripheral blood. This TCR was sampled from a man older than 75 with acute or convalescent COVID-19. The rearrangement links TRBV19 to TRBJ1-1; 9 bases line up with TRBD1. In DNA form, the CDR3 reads TGTGCCAGTAGTCCCCAGACAGGGGGAAACACTGAAGCTTTCTTT. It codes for CASSPQTGGNTEAFF.